The entry below gives a single T cell receptor (beta chain) sequence along with its context. Its specificity is unknown. The assay was immunoSEQ multiplex PCR, and TCRdb's table has in-frame clones only and misses some. Counted here are about 30,000 clones, more than 65% occurring once; the ten biggest clones make up 15% to 20%. These data belong to a study of a mutant IDH1 vaccine in newly diagnosed glioma. Study at large: Sex among treated patients split roughly 60% male, roughly 40% female; mean age was roughly 40 years.

Findings of the study overall: There seemed to be no relation between pseudoprogression and changes in top peripheral T cell clonotypes.

Time point of the sample: baseline, week 1 (first vaccination visit). Treatment in this sample: pre-vaccination baseline after standard-of-care therapy. The donor cohort comprised cases of new WHO grade 3 or 4 IDH1-mutant, ATRX-lost astrocytoma. V shed 8 bases, J shed 4 bases, and the junction held 7 bases outside the gene matches. The V gene's germline CDR1 is SGHDN and CDR2 FVKESK. The CDR3 spans 14 residues. The gene calls are TRBV14 and TRBJ2-1; 8 bases fit TRBD1. The specimen was PBMCs, collected from a glioma patient treated with radiotherapy, temozolomide or both. The TCR originated in a man younger than 40 with glioma. CDR3 region: CASQPQGGYNEQFF. For the CDR3, the DNA is TGTGCCAGCCAGCCACAGGGGGGATACAATGAGCAGTTCTTC. The whole variable domain, filled in from reference TRBV14 and TRBJ2-1, reads EAGVTQFPSHSVIEKGQTVTLRCDPISGHDNLYWYRRVMGKEIKFLLHFVKESKQDESGMPNNRFLAERTGGTYSTLKVQPAELEDSGVYFCASQPQGGYNEQFFGPGTRLTVL.